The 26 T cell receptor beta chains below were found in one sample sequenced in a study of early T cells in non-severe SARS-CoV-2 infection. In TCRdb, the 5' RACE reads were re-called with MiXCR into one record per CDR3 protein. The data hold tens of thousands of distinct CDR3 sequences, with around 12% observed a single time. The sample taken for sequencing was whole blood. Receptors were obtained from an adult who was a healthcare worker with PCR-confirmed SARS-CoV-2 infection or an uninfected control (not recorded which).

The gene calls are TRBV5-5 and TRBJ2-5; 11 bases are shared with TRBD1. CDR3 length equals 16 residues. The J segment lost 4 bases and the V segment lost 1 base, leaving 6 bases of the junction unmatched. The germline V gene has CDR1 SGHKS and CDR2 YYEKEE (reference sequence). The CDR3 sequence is CASSLSGTGGRETQYF. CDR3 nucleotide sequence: TGTGCCAGCAGCTTGAGTGGGACAGGGGGTCGAGAGACCCAGTACTTC.

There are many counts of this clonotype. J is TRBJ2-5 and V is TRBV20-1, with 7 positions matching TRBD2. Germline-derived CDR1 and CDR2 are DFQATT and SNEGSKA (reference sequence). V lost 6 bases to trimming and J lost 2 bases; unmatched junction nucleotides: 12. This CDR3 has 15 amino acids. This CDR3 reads CSARDYTEPQETQYF. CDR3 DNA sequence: TGCAGTGCCCGGGACTACACCGAGCCTCAAGAGACCCAGTACTTC.

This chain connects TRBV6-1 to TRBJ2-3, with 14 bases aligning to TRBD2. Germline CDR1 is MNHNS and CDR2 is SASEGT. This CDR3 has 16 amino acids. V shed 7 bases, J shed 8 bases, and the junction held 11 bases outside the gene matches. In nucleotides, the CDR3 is TGTGCCAGCACAGGGACTAGCGGGGGACTCCTGGGTACGCAGTATTTT. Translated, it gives CASTGTSGGLLGTQYF.

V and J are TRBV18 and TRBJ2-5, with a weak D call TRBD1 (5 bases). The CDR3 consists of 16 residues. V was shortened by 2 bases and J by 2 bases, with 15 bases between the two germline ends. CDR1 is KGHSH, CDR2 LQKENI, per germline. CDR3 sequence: CASSPTTSGPQETQYF. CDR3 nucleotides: TGTGCCAGCTCACCAACGACATCAGGGCCTCAAGAGACCCAGTACTTC.

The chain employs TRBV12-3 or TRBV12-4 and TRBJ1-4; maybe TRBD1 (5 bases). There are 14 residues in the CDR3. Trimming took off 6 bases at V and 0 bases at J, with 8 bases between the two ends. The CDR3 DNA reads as TGTGCCAGCAGACAGACAGCAACTAATGAAAAACTGTTTTTT. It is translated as CASRQTATNEKLFF.

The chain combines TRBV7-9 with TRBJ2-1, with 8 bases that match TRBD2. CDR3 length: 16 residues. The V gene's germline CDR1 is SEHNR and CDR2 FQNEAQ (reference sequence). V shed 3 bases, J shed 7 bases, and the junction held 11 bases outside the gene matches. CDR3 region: CASSLTPASGQNEQFF. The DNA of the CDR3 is TGTGCCAGCAGCTTGACCCCGGCTAGCGGGCAGAATGAGCAGTTCTTC.

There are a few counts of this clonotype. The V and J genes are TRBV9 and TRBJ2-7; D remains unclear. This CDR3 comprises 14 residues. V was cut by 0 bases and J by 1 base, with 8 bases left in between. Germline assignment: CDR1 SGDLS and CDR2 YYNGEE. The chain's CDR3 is CASSVDGRSYEQYF. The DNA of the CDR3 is TGTGCCAGCAGCGTAGATGGCAGGTCCTACGAGCAGTACTTC.

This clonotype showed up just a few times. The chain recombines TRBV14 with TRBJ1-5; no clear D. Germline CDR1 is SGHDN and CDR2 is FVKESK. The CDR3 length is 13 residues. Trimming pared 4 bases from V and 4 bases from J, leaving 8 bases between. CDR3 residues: CASSPSENQPQHF. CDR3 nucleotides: TGTGCCAGCAGCCCTTCCGAAAATCAGCCCCAGCATTTT.

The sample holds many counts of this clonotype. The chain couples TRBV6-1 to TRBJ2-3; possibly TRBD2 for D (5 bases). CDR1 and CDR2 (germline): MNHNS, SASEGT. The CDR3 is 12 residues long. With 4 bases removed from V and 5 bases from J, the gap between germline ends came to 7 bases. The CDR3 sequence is CASSVSGDTQYF. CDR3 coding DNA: TGTGCCAGCAGTGTGAGCGGAGATACGCAGTATTTT.

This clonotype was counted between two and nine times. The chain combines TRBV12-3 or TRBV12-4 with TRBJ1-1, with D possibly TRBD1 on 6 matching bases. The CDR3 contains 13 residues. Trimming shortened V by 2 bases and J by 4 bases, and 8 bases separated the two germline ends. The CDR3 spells CASSLWGATEAFF. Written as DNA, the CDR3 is TGTGCCAGCAGTTTATGGGGGGCCACTGAAGCTTTCTTT.

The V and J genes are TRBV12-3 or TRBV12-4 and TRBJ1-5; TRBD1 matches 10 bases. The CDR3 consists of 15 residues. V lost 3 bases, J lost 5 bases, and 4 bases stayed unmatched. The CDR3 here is CASSLGDRGDQPQHF. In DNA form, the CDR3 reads TGTGCCAGCAGTTTGGGGGACAGGGGCGATCAGCCCCAGCATTTT.

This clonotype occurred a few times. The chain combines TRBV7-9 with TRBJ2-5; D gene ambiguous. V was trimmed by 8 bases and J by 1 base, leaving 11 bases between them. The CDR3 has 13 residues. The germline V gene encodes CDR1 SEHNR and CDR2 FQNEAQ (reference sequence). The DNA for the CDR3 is TGTGCCAGCCCCTCGTTCTTCCAAGAGACCCAGTACTTC. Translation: CASPSFFQETQYF.

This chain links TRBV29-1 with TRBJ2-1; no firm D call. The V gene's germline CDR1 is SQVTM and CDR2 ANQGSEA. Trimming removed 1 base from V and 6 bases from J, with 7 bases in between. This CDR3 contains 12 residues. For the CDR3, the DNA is TGCAGCGTTGAAGCGGATCTCAATGAGCAGTTCTTC. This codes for CSVEADLNEQFF.

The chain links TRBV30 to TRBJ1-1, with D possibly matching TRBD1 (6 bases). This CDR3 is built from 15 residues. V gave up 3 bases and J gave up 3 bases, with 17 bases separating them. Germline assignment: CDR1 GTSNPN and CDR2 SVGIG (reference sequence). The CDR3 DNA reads TGTGCCTGGAGGACCACAGGGAGGATAGACACTGAAGCTTTCTTT. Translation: CAWRTTGRIDTEAFF.

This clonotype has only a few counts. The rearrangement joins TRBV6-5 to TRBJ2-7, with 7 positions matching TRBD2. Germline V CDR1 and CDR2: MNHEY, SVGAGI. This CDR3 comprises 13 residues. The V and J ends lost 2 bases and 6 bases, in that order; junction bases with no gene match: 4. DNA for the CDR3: TGTGCCAGCAGTTACGGGAGGGGACGCGAGCAGTACTTC. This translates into CASSYGRGREQYF.

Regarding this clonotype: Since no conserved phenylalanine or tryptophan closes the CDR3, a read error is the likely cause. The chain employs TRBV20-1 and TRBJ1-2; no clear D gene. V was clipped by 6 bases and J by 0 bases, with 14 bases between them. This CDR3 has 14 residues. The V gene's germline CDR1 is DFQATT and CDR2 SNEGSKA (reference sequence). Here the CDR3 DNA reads TGCAGTGCCAGCCATCGCTGGACTAACTATGGCTACACCTAC. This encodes CSASHRWTNYGYTY.

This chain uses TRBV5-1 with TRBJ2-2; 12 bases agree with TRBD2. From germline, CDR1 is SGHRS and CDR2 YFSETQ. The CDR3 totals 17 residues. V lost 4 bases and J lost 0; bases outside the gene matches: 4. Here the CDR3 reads CASSQGLAGPNTGELFF. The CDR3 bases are TGCGCCAGCAGCCAGGGACTAGCGGGCCCGAACACCGGGGAGCTGTTTTTT.

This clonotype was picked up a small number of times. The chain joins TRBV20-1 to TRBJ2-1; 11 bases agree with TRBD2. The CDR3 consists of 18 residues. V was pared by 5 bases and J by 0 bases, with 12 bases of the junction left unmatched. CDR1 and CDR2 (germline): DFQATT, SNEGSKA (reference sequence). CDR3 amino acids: CSAATSGIGTSSYNEQFF. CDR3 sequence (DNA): TGCAGTGCTGCGACTAGCGGGATTGGTACTAGCTCCTACAATGAGCAGTTCTTC.

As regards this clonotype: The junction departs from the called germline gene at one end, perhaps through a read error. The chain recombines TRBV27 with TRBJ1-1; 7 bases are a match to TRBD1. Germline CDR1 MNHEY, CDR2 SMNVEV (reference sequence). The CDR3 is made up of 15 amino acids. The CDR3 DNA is TGTGTCAGCGGCCGGGGGAGACAGGGCTTGGGAGTAGCTTTCTTT. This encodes CVSGRGRQGLGVAFF.

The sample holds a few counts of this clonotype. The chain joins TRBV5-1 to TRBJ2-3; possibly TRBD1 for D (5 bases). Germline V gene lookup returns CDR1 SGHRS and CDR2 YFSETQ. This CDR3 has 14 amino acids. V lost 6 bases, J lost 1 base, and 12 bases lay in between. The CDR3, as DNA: TGCGCCAGCAAGGGGCAGTCGGGCACAGATACGCAGTATTTT. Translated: CASKGQSGTDTQYF.

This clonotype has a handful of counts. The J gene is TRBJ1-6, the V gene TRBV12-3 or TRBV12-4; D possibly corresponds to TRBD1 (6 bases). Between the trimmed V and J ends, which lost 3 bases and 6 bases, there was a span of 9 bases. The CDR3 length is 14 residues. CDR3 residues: CASSLGQSNSPLHF. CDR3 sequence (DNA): TGTGCCAGCAGTTTGGGACAATCTAATTCACCCCTCCACTTT.

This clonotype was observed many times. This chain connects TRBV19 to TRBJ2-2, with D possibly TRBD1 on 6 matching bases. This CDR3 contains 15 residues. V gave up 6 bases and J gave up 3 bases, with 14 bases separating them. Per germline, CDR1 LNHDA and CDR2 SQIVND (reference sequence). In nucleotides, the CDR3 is TGTGCCAGTAGCCAAGGGGGATCCGACACCGGGGAGCTGTTTTTT. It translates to CASSQGGSDTGELFF.

CDR3 residues: CASSFSGHRWDTQYF. The CDR3 DNA sequence: TGTGCCAGCAGCTTTTCAGGGCACAGGTGGGATACGCAGTATTTT. The rearrangement uses TRBV7-9 and TRBJ2-3, with TRBD1 as a possible D gene (5 bases). Germline V gene lookup returns CDR1 SEHNR and CDR2 FQNEAQ (reference sequence). V gave up 3 bases and J gave up 6 bases, with 16 bases separating them. The CDR3 spans 15 residues.

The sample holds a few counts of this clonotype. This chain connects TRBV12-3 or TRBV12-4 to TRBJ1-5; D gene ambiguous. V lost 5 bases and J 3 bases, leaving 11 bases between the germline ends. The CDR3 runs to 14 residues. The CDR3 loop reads CASSRGPNNQPQHF. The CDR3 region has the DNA TGTGCCAGCAGTCGCGGACCCAACAATCAGCCCCAGCATTTT.

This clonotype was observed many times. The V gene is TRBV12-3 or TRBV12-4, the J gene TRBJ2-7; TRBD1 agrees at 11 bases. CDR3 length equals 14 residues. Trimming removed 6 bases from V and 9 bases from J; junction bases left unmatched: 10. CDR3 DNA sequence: TGTGCCAGCAGGAGAGGACAGGGGGCGAGAGGGCAGTACTTC. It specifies CASRRGQGARGQYF.

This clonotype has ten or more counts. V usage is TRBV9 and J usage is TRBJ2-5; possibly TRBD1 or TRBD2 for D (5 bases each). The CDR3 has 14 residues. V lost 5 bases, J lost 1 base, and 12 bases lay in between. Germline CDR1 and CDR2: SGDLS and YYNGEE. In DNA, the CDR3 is TGTGCCAGCAGTGACGGGGCCCTCCAAGAGACCCAGTACTTC. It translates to CASSDGALQETQYF.